Listed below are T cell receptor beta chains from one sample, sequenced in a study of T cell repertoires in cytomegalovirus infection. These receptors are not linked to any known antigen. TCRdb fed the reads into MiXCR, producing one record per CDR3 protein. Among some 100,000 distinct CDR3 sequences, 25% to 30% were seen once, and the ten largest hold approximately 78%. The material was CD8+ T cells from cultured PBMCs, obtained from culture after CMV antigen stimulation. The receptors derive from a human donor in good health (CMV status not recorded). Some clones in this sample may be carry-over from other donors' samples. CDR3s include the opening cysteine and the closing phenylalanine or tryptophan. A D gene is named only where the DNA matches it firmly. Some rows mark clone size as missing; the rest say once, few, many or name a class of expanded clone.

d_call j_call v_call clone_size cdr3_aa cdr3_nt
TRBD1 TRBJ1-2 TRBV19 few CASSTGTGNLYGYTF TGTGCCAGTAGTACCGGGACAGGGAATCTCTATGGCTACACCTTC
TRBD1 TRBJ2-2 TRBV12-3/TRBV12-4 NA CASSSWTGVENTGELFF TGTGCCAGCAGTTCCTGGACAGGGGTCGAGAACACCGGGGAGCTGTTTTTT
NA TRBJ1-1 TRBV7-3 many CASSPGGLTEAFF TGTGCCAGCAGCCCGGGGGGGTTGACTGAAGCTTTCTTT
TRBD2 TRBJ2-7 TRBV7-3 few CASSFGGAAYEQYF TGTGCCAGCAGCTTCGGGGGGGCGGCCTACGAGCAGTACTTC
NA TRBJ2-1 TRBV7-2 many CASSLGGTSLDEQFF TGTGCCAGCAGCTTAGGGGGTACTAGTTTGGATGAGCAGTTCTTC
NA TRBJ1-3 TRBV10-3 NA CAITAGGGTDTIYF TGTGCCATCACGGCCGGGGGGGGTACGGACACCATATATTTT
NA TRBJ2-7 TRBV19 NA CASNLGGVGEQYF TGTGCCAGTAACCTGGGGGGCGTGGGCGAGCAGTACTTC
NA TRBJ1-5 TRBV19 many CASSPGISGNQPQHF TGTGCCAGTAGTCCAGGAATCTCGGGCAATCAGCCCCAGCATTTT
NA TRBJ2-4 TRBV7-9 NA CASSSSAALAKNIQYF TGTGCCAGCAGCTCCTCAGCGGCTCTAGCCAAAAACATTCAGTACTTC
TRBD2 TRBJ2-1 TRBV20-1 NA CSAPSSGEQFF TGCAGTGCTCCTTCTAGCGGGGAGCAGTTCTTC
TRBD1 TRBJ1-1 TRBV19 few CASRGLMDTEAFF TGTGCCTCGAGGGGGCTCATGGACACTGAAGCTTTCTTT
NA TRBJ2-5 TRBV19 few CASHGTDWGQETQYF TGTGCCAGTCATGGGACGGATTGGGGGCAAGAGACCCAGTACTTC
NA TRBJ1-5 TRBV12-3/TRBV12-4 NA CASKDSWYSNQPQHF TGTGCCAGCAAAGACTCGTGGTATAGCAATCAGCCCCAGCATTTT
NA TRBJ2-1 TRBV4-1 many CASSQVIGWVDNEQFF TGCGCCAGCAGCCAAGTGATAGGGTGGGTGGACAATGAGCAGTTCTTC
NA TRBJ2-1 TRBV2 NA CASSGWSSYYEQFF TGTGCCAGCAGTGGGTGGAGCTCCTACTATGAGCAGTTCTTC
TRBD2 TRBJ2-3 TRBV6-4 many CASSPSGEGDTQYF TGTGCCAGCAGTCCCAGCGGGGAAGGAGATACGCAGTATTTT
TRBD1 TRBJ1-5 TRBV20-1 NA CSSQGVNQPQHF TGCAGTAGTCAGGGGGTAAATCAGCCCCAGCATTTT
NA TRBJ1-4 TRBV12-3/TRBV12-4 many CASSTSGALNEKLFF TGTGCCAGCAGCACCTCGGGGGCGCTTAATGAAAAACTGTTTTTT
NA TRBJ2-1 TRBV6-5 NA CASSYRGDNNEQFF TGTGCCAGCAGTTACAGGGGGGACAACAATGAGCAGTTCTTC
NA TRBJ2-7 TRBV10-3 many CAISESTGALYEQYF TGTGCCATCAGTGAGTCGACGGGAGCCCTCTACGAGCAGTACTTC
NA TRBJ1-2 TRBV27 few CASSLRGARDYGYTF TGTGCCAGCAGTTTACGGGGGGCGCGGGACTATGGCTACACCTTC
TRBD1 TRBJ2-1 TRBV5-1 few CASSLEPTGGDEQFF TGCGCCAGCAGCCTCGAACCGACAGGGGGCGATGAGCAGTTCTTC
NA TRBJ1-1 TRBV7-2 few CASSLVWADTEAFF TGTGCCAGCAGCTTAGTTTGGGCGGACACTGAAGCTTTCTTT
NA TRBJ2-1 TRBV6-5 few CASRELPSYNEQFF TGTGCCAGCAGGGAGCTCCCTTCCTACAATGAGCAGTTCTTC
NA TRBJ2-1 TRBV12-3/TRBV12-4 few CASRRGYNEQFF TGTGCCAGCAGAAGGGGGTACAATGAGCAGTTCTTC
NA TRBJ1-4 TRBV6-5 NA CASSYSGGLIEKLFF TGTGCCAGCAGTTACTCGGGGGGGTTGATTGAAAAACTGTTTTTT
NA TRBJ2-6 TRBV9 NA CASSVMISGANVLTF TGTGCCAGCAGCGTAATGATCTCTGGGGCCAACGTCCTGACTTTC
NA TRBJ2-2 TRBV15 few CATSREGGTQRGELFF TGTGCCACCAGCAGAGAGGGAGGCACCCAGCGCGGGGAGCTGTTTTTT
TRBD2 TRBJ2-5 TRBV19 NA CASSIGGLAARGTQYF TGTGCCAGTAGTATCGGTGGACTAGCGGCCCGGGGGACCCAGTACTTC
NA TRBJ1-3 TRBV7-9 few CASSLARFRGYSGNTIYF TGTGCCAGCAGCTTAGCGCGATTTCGGGGCTACTCTGGAAACACCATATATTTT
TRBD1 TRBJ2-4 TRBV12-3/TRBV12-4 NA CASSDRGPFIQYF TGTGCCAGCAGTGACAGGGGCCCTTTTATTCAGTACTTC
NA TRBJ2-5 TRBV7-3 few CASSLREGTQYF TGTGCCAGCAGCTTAAGAGAAGGGACCCAGTACTTC
NA TRBJ1-1 TRBV7-6 many CASSPEWDGTEAFF TGTGCCAGCAGCCCTGAGTGGGACGGCACTGAAGCTTTCTTT
TRBD2 TRBJ2-5 TRBV7-2 NA CASSLLPLAGKQETQYF TGTGCCAGCAGCTTACTCCCCCTAGCGGGTAAACAAGAGACCCAGTACTTC
NA TRBJ2-3 TRBV27 few CASSLGGAPNTQYF TGTGCCAGCAGTTTAGGGGGCGCCCCCAATACGCAGTATTTT
NA TRBJ1-2 TRBV7-6 NA CASSLGPDLGLGYTF TGTGCCAGCAGCTTAGGTCCCGACCTCGGGCTCGGCTACACCTTC
NA TRBJ1-2 TRBV11-2 few CASSLVDRDVYGYTF TGTGCCAGCAGCTTAGTTGACCGGGACGTCTATGGCTACACCTTC